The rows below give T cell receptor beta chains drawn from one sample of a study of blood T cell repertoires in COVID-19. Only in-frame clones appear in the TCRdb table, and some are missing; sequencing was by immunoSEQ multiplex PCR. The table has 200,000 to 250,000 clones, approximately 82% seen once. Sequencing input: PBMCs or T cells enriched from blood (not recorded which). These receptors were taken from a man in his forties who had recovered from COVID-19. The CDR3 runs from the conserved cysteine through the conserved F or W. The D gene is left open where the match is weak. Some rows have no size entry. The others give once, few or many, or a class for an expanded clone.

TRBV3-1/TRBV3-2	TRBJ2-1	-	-	TGTGCCAGCAGCCAAGGTACCCAGTGGCGGGCGGTCAATGAGCAGTTCTTC	CASSQGTQWRAVNEQFF
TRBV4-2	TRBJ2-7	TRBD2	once	TGTGCCAGCAGCCAAGAATGGATTAGCGGGAGTAACGAGCAGTACTTC	CASSQEWISGSNEQYF
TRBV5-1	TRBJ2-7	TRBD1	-	TGCGCCAGCAGCTTGGAACAGGGGGCCGCCTACGAGCAGTACTTC	CASSLEQGAAYEQYF
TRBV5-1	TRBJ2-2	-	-	TGCGCCAGCAGGTTGATTACTGGTTACACCGGGGAGCTGTTTTTT	CASRLITGYTGELFF
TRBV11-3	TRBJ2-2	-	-	TGTGCCAGCAGCGAGCGGGCGAACACCGGGGAGCTGTTTTTT	CASSERANTGELFF
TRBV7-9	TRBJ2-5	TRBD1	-	TGTGCCAGCAGCTCGCAGGGGGTGGAGGAGACCCAGTACTTC	CASSSQGVEETQYF
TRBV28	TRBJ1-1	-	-	TGTGCCAGCAGTTTAGCCCAGGGGACTGAAGCTTTCTTT	CASSLAQGTEAFF
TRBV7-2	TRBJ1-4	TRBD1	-	TGTGCCAGCAGCAGAGCCGGGACAGGGGACGAAAAACTGTTTTTT	CASSRAGTGDEKLFF
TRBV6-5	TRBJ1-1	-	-	TGTGCCAGCAGTTCTCAGGGTGGCACTGAAGCTTTCTTT	CASSSQGGTEAFF
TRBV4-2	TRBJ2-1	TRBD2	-	TGTGCCAGCAGCCAAGATTGGCCTAGCGGGGAGAGCTCCTACAATGAGCAGTTCTTC	CASSQDWPSGESSYNEQFF
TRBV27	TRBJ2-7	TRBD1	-	TGTGCCAGCAGTCGAGTTCGGGACAGAATCTACGAGCAGTACTTC	CASSRVRDRIYEQYF
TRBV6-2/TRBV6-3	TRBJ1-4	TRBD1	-	TGTGCCAGCAGTGATGGACAGGGGCCTCGCTGGAAACTGTTTTTT	CASSDGQGPRWKLFF
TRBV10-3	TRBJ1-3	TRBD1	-	TGTGCCATCAGACCGACAGGGCAAGGAAACACCATATATTTT	CAIRPTGQGNTIYF
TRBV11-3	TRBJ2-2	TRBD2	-	TGTGCCAGCAGCCCGGGGACTAGCGGCGGGGAGCTGTTTTTT	CASSPGTSGGELFF
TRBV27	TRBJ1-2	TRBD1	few	TGTGCCAGCAGTTTATCGATAGGAGGAAGGGGGCCCGGCTACACCTTC	CASSLSIGGRGPGYTF
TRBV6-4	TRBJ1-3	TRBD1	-	TGTGCCAGCAGGTCGGGGACAGGGGAAACTCTCTCTGGAAACACCATATATTTT	CASRSGTGETLSGNTIYF
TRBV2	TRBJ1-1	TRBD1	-	TGTGCCAGCGATCGGGACAGCTCAATCGCTGAAGCTTTCTTT	CASDRDSSIAEAFF
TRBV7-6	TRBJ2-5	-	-	TGTGCCAGCAGCGCACGCGGTCCTGAGGAGACCCAGTACTTC	CASSARGPEETQYF
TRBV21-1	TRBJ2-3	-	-	TGTGCCAGCAGCACCGGGACTCACAACACAGATACGCAGTATTTT	CASSTGTHNTDTQYF
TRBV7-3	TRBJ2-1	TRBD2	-	TGTGCCAGCAGCATAGGGACTAGCGGGAGGCGGGAGCAGTTCTTC	CASSIGTSGRREQFF
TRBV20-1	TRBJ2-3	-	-	TGCAGTGCTAGAGTAGCCGTCGTCTTT	CSARVAVVF
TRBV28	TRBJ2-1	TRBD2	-	TGTGCCAGCAGCCCCGGACTAGCGGGAGGTGAGGGGAGCTCCTACAATGAGCAGTTCTTC	CASSPGLAGGEGSSYNEQFF
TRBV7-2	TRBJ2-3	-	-	TGTGCCAGCAGCTTTGGAGCGGCCAGCACAGATACGCAGTATTTT	CASSFGAASTDTQYF
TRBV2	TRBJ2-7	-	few	TGTGCCAGCTTATGGGGGGACTCCTACGAGCAGTACTTC	CASLWGDSYEQYF
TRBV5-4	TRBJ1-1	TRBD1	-	TGTGCCAGCAGCTCGACAGGGGGCGAAGAAAACACTGAAGCTTTCTTT	CASSSTGGEENTEAFF
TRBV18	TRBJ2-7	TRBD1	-	TGTGCCAGCTCACCACCAGGACAGGACCCCTACGAGCAGTACTTC	CASSPPGQDPYEQYF
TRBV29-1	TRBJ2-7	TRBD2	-	TGCAGCGTTGAAAAACCGGGACTAGCGGGGTACTACGAGCAGTACTTC	CSVEKPGLAGYYEQYF
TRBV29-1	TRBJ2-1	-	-	TGCAGCGTTGAACCGTGGATAGGGGGACGAGCCTACAATGAGCAGTTCTTC	CSVEPWIGGRAYNEQFF